A single sample gave rise to the 16 T cell receptor beta chains below, sequenced in a study of T cells after yellow fever vaccination. TCRdb re-called the 5' RACE reads with MiXCR, one entry per CDR3 protein. The data hold hundreds of thousands of distinct CDR3 sequences, with approximately 12% observed a single time. Sequences were derived from CD4+ T cells sorted from PBMCs, sampled 15 days after the yellow fever booster vaccination. The receptors here all came from a man between 18 and 35 years old who received the YFV17D yellow fever vaccine.

There are many counts of this clonotype. The V and J genes are TRBV18 and TRBJ2-7; D might be TRBD1 (6 bases). CDR1 KGHSH and CDR2 LQKENI come from the germline V gene. The germline V and J ends were trimmed by 5 bases and 1 base, with 12 bases remaining between them. The CDR3 has 14 residues. Here the CDR3 reads CASSSQGQSYEQYF. The DNA of the CDR3 is TGTGCCAGCTCATCGCAGGGGCAATCCTACGAGCAGTACTTC.

The chain is built from TRBV20-1 and TRBJ1-4; possible D gene TRBD1, 5 bases. Germline CDR1 DFQATT, CDR2 SNEGSKA (reference sequence). The CDR3 contains 14 residues. V was pared by 7 bases and J by 1 base, with 13 bases between. The DNA for the CDR3 is TGCAGTGGCCTTCGGGGGTTAACTAATGAAAAACTGTTTTTT. It is translated as CSGLRGLTNEKLFF.

This clonotype was found a few times. The chain is built from TRBV27 and TRBJ1-2; TRBD1 aligns across 7 bases. The V and J ends lost 4 bases and 8 bases, in that order; junction bases with no gene match: 4. Germline-derived CDR1 and CDR2 are MNHEY and SMNVEV (reference sequence). The CDR3 runs to 12 residues. The DNA of the CDR3 is TGTGCCAGCAGTTCCAGACAGGGAGGCTACACCTTC. The encoded protein is CASSSRQGGYTF.

The chain uses TRBV6-4 and TRBJ2-1, with a tentative D call TRBD2 (6 bases). Germline-derived CDR1 and CDR2 are MRHNA and SNTAGT. The CDR3 has 15 residues. V dropped 9 bases and J dropped 8 bases, with 23 bases sitting between them. CDR3 bases: TGTGCCAGACCGGAGGGTCGGCAAAGTCCCGATGAGCAGTTCTTC. This translates into CARPEGRQSPDEQFF.

Ten or more counts support this clonotype. The gene calls are TRBV5-1 and TRBJ2-1; 10 bases agree with TRBD2. Trimming removed 2 bases from V and 8 bases from J; junction bases left unmatched: 10. CDR3 length equals 16 residues. CDR1 and CDR2 from the germline V gene are SGHRS and YFSETQ. The CDR3 region is CASSFGAGGTFYEQFF. For the CDR3, the DNA is TGCGCCAGCAGCTTTGGAGCGGGGGGGACTTTCTATGAGCAGTTCTTC.

This clonotype was found a few times. This sequence joins TRBV12-3 or TRBV12-4 and TRBJ2-3; maybe TRBD1 (6 bases). Trimming left V 5 bases short and J 6 bases short, with 18 bases between. The CDR3 spans 15 residues. The DNA of the CDR3 is TGTGCCAGCAGTCTCACAGGGTTCGATTACGATACGCAGTATTTT. It codes for CASSLTGFDYDTQYF.

This clonotype came up a few times. A much larger clone lies a single base off, so this may be a read error. This chain connects TRBV4-1 to TRBJ1-2; a weak D match, TRBD1 (5 bases). From germline, CDR1 is MGHRA and CDR2 YSYEKL. The CDR3 extends over 16 amino acids. CDR3 residues: CARSQIIGLGRDGYTF. CDR3 coding DNA: TGCGCCAGAAGCCAAATAATTGGACTGGGGCGGGATGGCTACACCTTC.

This clonotype was found a few times. The chain is built from TRBV6-2 or TRBV6-3 and TRBJ2-1; D possibly uses TRBD1 or TRBD2 (6 bases each). Germline values: CDR1 MNHEY, CDR2 SVGEGT. This CDR3 is 15 amino acids long. Trimming removed 2 bases at V and 3 bases at J, with 11 bases between. The CDR3 region is CASSYGGLNYNEQFF. The DNA of the CDR3 is TGTGCCAGCAGTTACGGGGGGCTTAACTACAATGAGCAGTTCTTC.

Only a few counts were recorded for this clonotype. This chain links TRBV5-4 with TRBJ2-2; D is undetermined. This CDR3 is 14 amino acids long. The V gene's germline CDR1 is SGHNT and CDR2 YYREEE (reference sequence). V was clipped by 1 base and J by 1 base, with 5 bases between them. This chain's CDR3 is CASSLPGNTGELFF. DNA for the CDR3: TGTGCCAGCAGCTTGCCAGGGAACACCGGGGAGCTGTTTTTT. Together with reference TRBV5-4 and TRBJ2-2, the CDR3 gives the full variable domain: ETGVTQSPTHLIKTRGQQVTLRCSSQSGHNTVSWYQQALGQGPQFIFQYYREEENGRGNFPPRFSGLQFPNYSSELNVNALELDDSALYLCASSLPGNTGELFFGEGSRLTVL.

V gene TRBV11-2 combines with J gene TRBJ2-7; D assignment may be TRBD1 or TRBD2 (5 bases each). Germline V gene data show CDR1 as SGHAT and CDR2 as FQNNGV. With 6 bases removed from V and 2 bases from J, the gap between germline ends came to 17 bases. CDR3 length: 15 amino acids. The CDR3 reads CASRRDGPIPYEQYF. CDR3 coding DNA: TGTGCCAGCAGGAGGGACGGACCTATTCCCTACGAGCAGTACTTC.

This clonotype showed up many times. The chain couples TRBV7-7 to TRBJ1-1, with 7 bases identical to TRBD1. J gave up 3 bases and V 6 bases, and 7 bases lay outside the gene matches. Germline V gives CDR1 SSHAT, CDR2 FNYEAQ (reference sequence). The CDR3 is made up of 14 amino acids. CDR3 sequence (DNA): TGTGCCAGCAGAGAAATCAGGGGGGACACTGAAGCTTTCTTT. Translation gives CASREIRGDTEAFF.

The chain couples TRBV3-1 to TRBJ1-4; TRBD1 might be the D (5 bases). Looked up from germline, CDR1 is LGHDT and CDR2 is YNNKEL (reference sequence). V dropped 1 base and J dropped 8 bases, with 11 bases sitting between them. CDR3 size: 14 residues. This chain's CDR3 is CASSQGQGWEKLFF. In DNA form, the CDR3 reads TGTGCCAGCAGCCAAGGTCAGGGTTGGGAAAAACTGTTTTTT.

The chain links TRBV20-1 to TRBJ2-5; D possibly corresponds to TRBD2 (6 bases). The V and J ends lost 4 bases and 3 bases respectively, with 15 bases between them. Germline V gene sequence: CDR1 DFQATT, CDR2 SNEGSKA (reference sequence). This CDR3 region has 14 residues. CDR3 protein: CSATRGKREETQYF. The CDR3 DNA is TGCAGTGCTACCCGGGGGAAGCGGGAAGAGACCCAGTACTTC.

The chain links TRBV25-1 to TRBJ2-2; D possibly corresponds to TRBD1 (5 bases). Trimming took 8 bases from V and 5 from J, leaving 9 bases between them. This CDR3 is 12 amino acids long. Germline values: CDR1 MGHDK, CDR2 SYGVNS. Here the CDR3 DNA reads TGTGCCAGCGACTCAGGGACCGGGGAGCTGTTTTTT. It encodes CASDSGTGELFF. Based on the CDR3 plus reference TRBV25-1 and TRBJ2-2, the full variable domain is EADIYQTPRYLVIGTGKKITLECSQTMGHDKMYWYQQDPGMELHLIHYSYGVNSTEKGDLSSESTVSRIRTEHFPLTLESARPSHTSQYLCASDSGTGELFFGEGSRLTVL.

This clonotype has only a few counts. The genes are TRBV3-1 and TRBJ1-1; no clear D. V was shortened by 0 bases and J by 7 bases, with 9 bases between the two germline ends. CDR3 length: 13 residues. Per germline, CDR1 LGHDT and CDR2 YNNKEL (reference sequence). Here the CDR3 reads CASSQEVWGEAFF. CDR3 DNA sequence: TGTGCCAGCAGCCAAGAAGTTTGGGGTGAAGCTTTCTTT.

This clonotype was picked up many times. This chain joins TRBV4-3 and TRBJ1-6; D is perhaps TRBD1 (5 bases). Germline V gives CDR1 LGHNA, CDR2 YSLEER. This CDR3 has 13 residues. V shed 0 bases and J shed 10 bases, with 7 bases lying between them. The CDR3 nucleotides are TGCGCCAGCAGCCAAGATTGGGACTCACCCCTCCACTTT. Translation gives CASSQDWDSPLHF.